These 16 T cell receptor beta chains were all obtained from the same sample, sequenced in a study of shared clonotypes between healthy human individuals. Measured with immunoSEQ multiplex PCR; TCRdb has only the in-frame clones, and not every one. The sample lists 2 million to 2.5 million clones; 93% were seen once. Sequencing used naive CD4+ T cells from PBMCs. Subset in this sample: CD45RA+ positively selected. The receptor source for this set is a man aged 18 to 30 in good health. Some clones in this sample may be carry-over from other donors' samples.

The gene calls are TRBV5-8 and TRBJ2-7; no clear D gene. CDR1 SGHTS and CDR2 YDEGEE come from the germline V gene. CDR3 length: 16 amino acids. V lost 1 base, J lost 2 bases, and 16 bases lay in between. As DNA, the CDR3 is TGTGCCAGCAGCTTGCAACTCGGGCGTGGAGCCTACGAGCAGTACTTC. Residues: CASSLQLGRGAYEQYF.

V is TRBV7-8 and J is TRBJ1-4, with D possibly being TRBD1 (6 bases). This CDR3 contains 15 residues. V was cut by 5 bases and J by 4 bases, with 14 bases left in between. Germline values: CDR1 SGHVS, CDR2 FQNEAQ. The CDR3 region is CASSGGGSNNEKLFF. The CDR3 bases are TGTGCCAGCAGCGGGGGGGGCTCAAATAATGAAAAACTGTTTTTT.

This chain uses TRBV7-9 with TRBJ1-2; 11 bases line up with TRBD1. CDR1 and CDR2 (germline): SEHNR, FQNEAQ (reference sequence). The junction had 8 bases not matched to a gene; V was cut back by 4 bases and J by 4 bases. The CDR3 runs to 16 residues. CDR3 sequence reads: CASSSATGQGGYGYTF. In nucleotides, the CDR3 is TGTGCCAGCAGCTCCGCTACGGGACAGGGGGGCTATGGCTACACCTTC.

This chain connects TRBV6-1 to TRBJ1-5, with D perhaps TRBD1 (5 bases). Trimming stripped 8 bases from V and 4 bases from J, with 12 bases between. Germline V lookup: CDR1 MNHNS, CDR2 SASEGT. The CDR3 covers 13 residues. The CDR3 region is CASLRDANQPQHF. The CDR3 DNA is TGTGCCAGCCTCCGGGACGCAAATCAGCCCCAGCATTTT.

Comment on this clone: Other DNA sequences in this sample translate to the same CDR3. The chain combines TRBV18 with TRBJ1-5; 9 nucleotides line up with TRBD1. The germline gives CDR1 KGHSH, CDR2 LQKENI. V lost 3 bases, J lost 7 bases, and 7 bases stayed unmatched. The CDR3 covers 15 residues. As DNA, the CDR3 is TGTGCCAGCTCACCCAGGGGACAGGGAAACCAGCCCCAGCATTTT. Translated: CASSPRGQGNQPQHF.

CDR3 residues: CASRGTGDSYSGNTIYF. For the CDR3, the DNA is TGCGCCAGCAGGGGGACAGGGGACTCCTACTCTGGAAACACCATATATTTT. The chain links TRBV5-1 to TRBJ1-3; 10 bases are a match to TRBD1. The junction had 8 bases not matched to a gene; V was cut back by 5 bases and J by 0 bases. This CDR3 spans 17 amino acids. Germline values: CDR1 SGHRS, CDR2 YFSETQ.

The gene calls are TRBV5-1 and TRBJ2-7; 8 bases fit TRBD1. This CDR3 spans 14 amino acids. Germline values: CDR1 SGHRS, CDR2 YFSETQ. J lost 2 bases, V lost 1 base, and 2 bases had no gene match. The CDR3 bases are TGCGCCAGCAGCTTGAGGACAGGGACCTACGAGCAGTACTTC. This gives the protein CASSLRTGTYEQYF.

The chain couples TRBV2 to TRBJ1-2, with D hard to call. This CDR3 is 13 amino acids long. CDR1 SNHLY and CDR2 FYNNEI come from the germline V gene. Trimming removed 3 bases at V and 4 bases at J, with 9 bases between. CDR3 amino acids: CASSEGQRYGYTF. CDR3 coding DNA: TGTGCCAGCAGTGAGGGCCAGCGCTATGGCTACACCTTC.

V is TRBV27 and J is TRBJ1-5, with D perhaps TRBD1 (6 bases). The CDR3 totals 17 residues. With 2 bases removed from V and 7 bases from J, the gap between germline ends came to 21 bases. Per germline, CDR1 MNHEY and CDR2 SMNVEV (reference sequence). CDR3 protein: CASSLSRRQGRQQPQHF. The CDR3 DNA is TGTGCCAGCAGTTTAAGTCGTCGGCAGGGGCGCCAACAGCCCCAGCATTTT.

This chain connects TRBV7-2 to TRBJ1-1, with 8 bases lining up with TRBD1. CDR1 SGHTA and CDR2 FQGNSA come from the germline V gene. CDR3 size: 15 residues. The V gene end was trimmed by 5 bases and the J gene end by 5 bases; junction bases not matched to a gene: 10. The CDR3 sequence: CASSLYGQGQTEAFF. The CDR3 DNA follows: TGTGCCAGCAGCCTCTATGGACAGGGTCAGACTGAAGCTTTCTTT.

This clone was seen only once. The V and J genes are TRBV11-2 and TRBJ2-7; the D gene is possibly TRBD2 (5 bases). The germline CDR1 and CDR2 sequences are SGHAT and FQNNGV. The CDR3 extends over 16 amino acids. V was trimmed by 6 bases and J by 1 base, leaving 19 bases between them. The CDR3 DNA is TGTGCCAGCAGGGGTTATCGGGGAAACTTATCCTACGAGCAGTACTTC. Translated, it gives CASRGYRGNLSYEQYF. The complete variable domain, with remaining parts taken from reference TRBV11-2 and TRBJ2-7, reads EAGVAQSPRYKIIEKRQSVAFWCNPISGHATLYWYQQILGQGPKLLIQFQNNGVVDDSQLPKDRFSAERLKGVDSTLKIQPAKLEDSAVYLCASRGYRGNLSYEQYFGPGTRLTVT.

About this clone: Other DNA sequences of this sample code for an identical CDR3. V is TRBV9 and J is TRBJ1-3, with 7 bases lining up with TRBD1. The J segment lost 0 bases and the V segment lost 3 bases, leaving 0 bases of the junction unmatched. From germline, CDR1 is SGDLS and CDR2 YYNGEE. The CDR3 loop spans 14 amino acids. CDR3 nucleotides: TGTGCCAGCAGCGGGGACAGCTCTGGAAACACCATATATTTT. It translates to CASSGDSSGNTIYF.

This clone was picked up one time. The chain carries TRBV28 and TRBJ2-1; the match to TRBD2 covers 8 bases. The CDR3 loop spans 16 amino acids. In germline, CDR1 is MDHEN, CDR2 SYDVKM. J lost 5 bases, V lost 1 base, and 7 bases had no gene match. The CDR3 loop is CASSLSPGLGNNEQFF. The CDR3 bases are TGTGCCAGCAGTTTATCCCCGGGACTAGGAAACAATGAGCAGTTCTTC.

The chain has TRBV14 and TRBJ1-2; D is unresolved. V was clipped by 1 base and J by 0 bases, with 12 bases between them. The CDR3 is 16 residues long. Looked up from germline, CDR1 is SGHDN and CDR2 is FVKESK. The CDR3: CASSQASGSANYGYTF. The CDR3 DNA reads TGTGCCAGCAGCCAAGCAAGTGGGTCGGCTAACTATGGCTACACCTTC.

The chain links TRBV7-9 to TRBJ2-3; D perhaps matches TRBD1 (8 bases). Germline V lookup: CDR1 SEHNR, CDR2 FQNEAQ (reference sequence). The CDR3 totals 14 residues. V was pared by 5 bases and J by 3 bases, with 12 bases between. This CDR3 is CASSDRGGTDTQYF. CDR3 in DNA: TGTGCCAGCAGCGACAGGGGAGGGACAGATACGCAGTATTTT.

V usage is TRBV6-4 and J usage is TRBJ1-2, with 7 bases lining up with TRBD1. Germline assignment: CDR1 MRHNA and CDR2 SNTAGT. J was trimmed by 4 bases and V by 3 bases; bases with no gene match: 2. The CDR3 is 13 residues long. CDR3 in amino acids: CASSESGGYGYTF. Written as DNA, the CDR3 is TGTGCCAGCAGTGAATCAGGGGGCTATGGCTACACCTTC.